The 19 T cell receptor beta chains below come from one sample, sequenced in a study of patients and donors after allogeneic stem cell transplantation. TCRdb called the RT-PCR reads again in MiXCR, with one record for every CDR3 protein. The data hold roughly 230,000 distinct CDR3 sequences, with 13% to 15% observed a single time. The specimen was blood, either unsorted or a sorted T cell fraction (not recorded which). These receptors originate from a human donor who was either an allogeneic HSCT recipient or a stem cell or donor lymphocyte infusion donor (not recorded which). It is not recorded whose cells these are; they may come from a transplant donor.

The CDR3 sequence is CASSQTKLQGLSSYEQYF. In DNA, the CDR3 is TGCGCCAGCAGCCAAACTAAACTACAGGGTCTCAGCTCCTACGAGCAGTACTTC. This rearrangement joins TRBV5-1 to TRBJ2-7, with D possibly TRBD1 on 6 matching bases. Trimming left V 4 bases short and J 0 bases short, with 23 bases between. CDR3 length: 18 amino acids. The germline gives CDR1 SGHRS, CDR2 YFSETQ.

This clonotype was detected many times. The V call is TRBV5-1, the J call TRBJ2-7, with D unclear. The V end was cut by 4 bases, the J end by 6 bases, with 20 bases between. Germline loops: CDR1 SGHRS, CDR2 YFSETQ. The length of the CDR3 is 15 residues. CDR3 loop: CASSEYGPTHGEQYF. CDR3 bases: TGCGCCAGCAGCGAATACGGGCCCACCCATGGCGAGCAGTACTTC.

V is TRBV27 and J is TRBJ1-5; D gene unclear. V was cut by 3 bases and J by 0 bases, with 9 bases left in between. Germline V gene sequence: CDR1 MNHEY, CDR2 SMNVEV (reference sequence). The CDR3 runs 15 residues. CDR3 sequence (DNA): TGTGCCAGCAGTTTCTCCAAGTCTAGCAATCAGCCCCAGCATTTT. Protein sequence: CASSFSKSSNQPQHF.

This clonotype has at least ten counts. The V gene is TRBV25-1, the J gene TRBJ2-7; D is ambiguous. CDR3 length: 11 residues. Germline CDR1 reads MGHDK; CDR2 reads SYGVNS. V dropped 4 bases and J dropped 2 bases, with 3 bases sitting between them. The DNA of the CDR3 is TGTGCCAGCAGTGGGGCCTACGAGCAGTACTTC. Translated, it gives CASSGAYEQYF.

This rearrangement joins TRBV7-9 to TRBJ1-1; D not certain. The V end was cut by 4 bases, the J end by 1 base, with 10 bases between. Looked up from germline, CDR1 is SEHNR and CDR2 is FQNEAQ (reference sequence). The CDR3 runs to 14 residues. CDR3 loop: CASSSPPENTEAFF. For the CDR3, the DNA is TGTGCCAGCAGCTCTCCCCCGGAGAACACTGAAGCTTTCTTT.

In the case of this clonotype: This may arise from a read error, as a much more abundant clone is one base away. CDR3 protein: CASSLCRATGYTF. The CDR3, as DNA: TGTGCCAGCAGTTTGTGCAGGGCAACTGGCTACACCTTC. V usage is TRBV12-3 or TRBV12-4 and J usage is TRBJ1-2; maybe TRBD1 (5 bases). CDR3 length equals 13 residues. Trimming took 3 bases from V and 7 from J, leaving 12 bases between them.

This clonotype came up many times. The J gene is TRBJ2-3, the V gene TRBV5-1, with D hard to call. V lost 0 bases to trimming and J lost 0 bases, with 8 bases between them. Germline assignment: CDR1 SGHRS and CDR2 YFSETQ. This CDR3 region has 15 residues. The CDR3 protein is CASSLEAASTDTQYF. In DNA form, the CDR3 reads TGCGCCAGCAGCTTGGAGGCAGCAAGCACAGATACGCAGTATTTT.

The J gene is TRBJ2-3, the V gene TRBV4-2; D is perhaps TRBD2 (6 bases). V dropped 3 bases and J dropped 2 bases, with 18 bases sitting between them. Per germline, CDR1 LGHNA and CDR2 YNFKEQ. The CDR3 is made up of 17 amino acids. CDR3 nucleotides: TGTGCCAGCAGCCAGGGGTCCGGGACTCCGAACACAGATACGCAGTATTTT. Translating it yields CASSQGSGTPNTDTQYF.

The chain uses TRBV30 and TRBJ1-5; 8 bases are a match to TRBD1. This CDR3 spans 16 amino acids. CDR1 and CDR2 (germline): GTSNPN, SVGIG (reference sequence). The ends lost 2 bases at V and 1 base at J; junction bases unmatched: 7. The CDR3 sequence: CAWSRRGPPSNQPQHF. The CDR3 nucleotides read TGTGCCTGGAGTCGCAGGGGGCCCCCCAGCAATCAGCCCCAGCATTTT.

This clonotype has more than one count but fewer than ten. The junction does not match germline at one end; this may be a read error. This chain links TRBV7-7 with TRBJ1-1, with 8 bases lining up with TRBD1. Germline V gives CDR1 SSHAT, CDR2 FNYEAQ (reference sequence). The CDR3 has 15 residues. The CDR3 bases are TGTGCTAGCAGCCCAGGGACAGGTTTGAACACTGAAGCTTTCTTT. It translates to CASSPGTGLNTEAFF.

This CDR3 reads CAWSGPGGTEAFF. Written as DNA, the CDR3 is TGTGCCTGGAGCGGACCGGGGGGCACTGAAGCTTTCTTT. This sequence joins TRBV30 and TRBJ1-1; a weak D match, TRBD1 (5 bases). V was clipped by 3 bases and J by 4 bases, with 12 bases between them. CDR1 GTSNPN and CDR2 SVGIG come from the germline V gene (reference sequence). The CDR3 is 13 amino acids.

The J gene is TRBJ2-2, the V gene TRBV20-1; D is unclear. Trimming took off 3 bases at V and 1 base at J, with 9 bases between the two ends. The CDR3 sequence is 14 residues long. Germline V CDR1 and CDR2: DFQATT, SNEGSKA (reference sequence). For the CDR3, the DNA is TGCAGTGCTAGTAAGGCCTTGAACACCGGGGAGCTGTTTTTT. Encoded protein: CSASKALNTGELFF.

This clonotype was recorded a few times. The chain uses TRBV5-1 and TRBJ2-3, with 14 bases that match TRBD2. This CDR3 comprises 19 residues. V lost 1 base to trimming and J lost 5 bases; unmatched junction nucleotides: 12. The germline CDR1 and CDR2 sequences are SGHRS and YFSETQ. As DNA, the CDR3 is TGCGCCAGCAGCTTGACTCGACTAGCGGGAGGGCCGGGAAAAGATACGCAGTATTTT. It codes for CASSLTRLAGGPGKDTQYF.

The chain has TRBV20-1 and TRBJ1-4; D is possibly TRBD1 (6 bases). V was trimmed by 8 bases and J by 4 bases, leaving 11 bases between them. The CDR3 totals 12 residues. CDR1 DFQATT and CDR2 SNEGSKA come from the germline V gene (reference sequence). The CDR3 region is CSRTAINEKLFF. CDR3 sequence (DNA): TGCAGTAGGACAGCGATTAATGAAAAACTGTTTTTT.

This clonotype was detected a few times. This sequence joins TRBV6-1 and TRBJ2-2; 10 bases line up with TRBD2. There are 14 residues in the CDR3. Germline values: CDR1 MNHNS, CDR2 SASEGT. V lost 8 bases and J lost 6; bases outside the gene matches: 6. The chain's CDR3 is CASFPSGSPGELFF. As DNA, the CDR3 is TGTGCCAGCTTTCCTAGCGGGAGCCCCGGGGAGCTGTTTTTT.

This clonotype was seen many times. The chain joins TRBV20-1 to TRBJ1-5; weak D call: TRBD1 (5 bases). The CDR3 runs 13 residues. The V end lost 7 bases, the J end lost 8 bases, and 18 bases lay between the germline ends. CDR1 is DFQATT and CDR2 is SNEGSKA in the germline V gene (reference sequence). The CDR3 is CSVGGRGRKPQHF. The CDR3 bases are TGCAGTGTTGGGGGGAGGGGTCGTAAGCCCCAGCATTTT.

This clonotype was seen many times. This chain uses TRBV24-1 with TRBJ2-7; weak D call: TRBD2 (5 bases). The V end lost 1 base, the J end lost 5 bases, and 5 bases lay between the germline ends. The V gene's germline CDR1 is KGHDR and CDR2 SFDVKD. This CDR3 is 12 amino acids long. The CDR3 region is CATSDFGNEQYF. CDR3 nucleotide sequence: TGTGCCACCAGTGATTTCGGGAACGAGCAGTACTTC.

The CDR3 loop is CSARIRQAHTGELFF. The CDR3 DNA reads as TGCAGTGCTAGAATTCGCCAGGCCCACACCGGGGAGCTGTTTTTT. This chain uses TRBV20-1 with TRBJ2-2, with no clear D. The V and J ends lost 2 bases and 3 bases respectively, with 13 bases between them. Germline V gives CDR1 DFQATT, CDR2 SNEGSKA (reference sequence). This CDR3 comprises 15 residues.

This clonotype was recorded at least ten times. The CDR3 region is CASSQVKGAKTEAFF. The CDR3 coding sequence is TGTGCCAGCAGCCAAGTGAAGGGGGCCAAAACTGAAGCTTTCTTT. This rearrangement joins TRBV3-1 to TRBJ1-1; 7 positions agree with TRBD1. CDR1 is LGHDT and CDR2 is YNNKEL in the germline V gene (reference sequence). The CDR3 is 15 amino acids. J gave up 5 bases and V 1 base, and 7 bases lay outside the gene matches.